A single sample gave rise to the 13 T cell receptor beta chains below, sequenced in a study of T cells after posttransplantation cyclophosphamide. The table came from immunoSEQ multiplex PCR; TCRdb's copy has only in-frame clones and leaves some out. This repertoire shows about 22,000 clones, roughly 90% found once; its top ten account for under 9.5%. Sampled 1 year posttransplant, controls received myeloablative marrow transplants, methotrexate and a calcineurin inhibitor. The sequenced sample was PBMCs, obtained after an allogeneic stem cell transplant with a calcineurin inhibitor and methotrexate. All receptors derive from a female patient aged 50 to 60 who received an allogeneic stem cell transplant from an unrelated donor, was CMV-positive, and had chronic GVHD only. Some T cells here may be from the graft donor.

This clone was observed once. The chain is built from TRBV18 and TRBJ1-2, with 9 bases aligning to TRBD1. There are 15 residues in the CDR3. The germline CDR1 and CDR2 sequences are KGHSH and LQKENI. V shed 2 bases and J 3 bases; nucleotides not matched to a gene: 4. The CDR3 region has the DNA TGTGCCAGCTCACCAGACGGGACAGGGTACTATGGCTACACCTTC. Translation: CASSPDGTGYYGYTF.

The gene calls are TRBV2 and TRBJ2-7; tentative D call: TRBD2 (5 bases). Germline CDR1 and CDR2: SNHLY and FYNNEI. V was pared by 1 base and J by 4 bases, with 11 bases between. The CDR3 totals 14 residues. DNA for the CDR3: TGTGCCAGCAGTGAAGGGAGCGGACCTTACGAGCAGTACTTC. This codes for CASSEGSGPYEQYF.

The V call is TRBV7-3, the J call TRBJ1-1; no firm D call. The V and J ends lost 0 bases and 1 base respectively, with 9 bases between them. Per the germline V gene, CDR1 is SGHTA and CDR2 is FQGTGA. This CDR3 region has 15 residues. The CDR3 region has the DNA TGTGCCAGCAGCTTAACAGGCAGGCAGAACACTGAAGCTTTCTTT. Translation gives CASSLTGRQNTEAFF.

DNA of the CDR3: TGCGCCAGCAGCCAAGAGGCGTTAGCGGGAGGGCGCTCCTACAATGAGCAGTTCTTC. It yields the protein CASSQEALAGGRSYNEQFF. This chain links TRBV4-3 with TRBJ2-1; 11 bases fit TRBD2. This CDR3 region has 19 residues. Per germline, CDR1 LGHNA and CDR2 YSLEER. The V gene end was trimmed by 0 bases and the J gene end by 0 bases; junction bases not matched to a gene: 7.

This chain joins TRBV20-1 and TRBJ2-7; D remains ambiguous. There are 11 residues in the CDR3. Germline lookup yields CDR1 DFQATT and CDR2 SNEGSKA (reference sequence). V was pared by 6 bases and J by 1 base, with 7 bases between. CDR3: CSAASSYEQYF. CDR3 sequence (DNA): TGCAGTGCGGCATCGTCCTACGAGCAGTACTTC.

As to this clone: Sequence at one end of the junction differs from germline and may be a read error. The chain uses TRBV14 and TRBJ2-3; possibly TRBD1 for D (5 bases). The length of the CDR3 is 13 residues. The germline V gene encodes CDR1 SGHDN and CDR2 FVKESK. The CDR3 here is CASGQERQGSQYF. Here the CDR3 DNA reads TGTGCCAGCGGCCAAGAGAGGCAGGGCTCGCAGTATTTT.

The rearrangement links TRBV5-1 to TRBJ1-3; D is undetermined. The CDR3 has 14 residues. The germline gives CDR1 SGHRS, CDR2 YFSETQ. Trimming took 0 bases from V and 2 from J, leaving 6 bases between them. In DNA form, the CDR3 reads TGCGCCAGCAGCTTGGACGCGACTGGAAACACCATATATTTT. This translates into CASSLDATGNTIYF.

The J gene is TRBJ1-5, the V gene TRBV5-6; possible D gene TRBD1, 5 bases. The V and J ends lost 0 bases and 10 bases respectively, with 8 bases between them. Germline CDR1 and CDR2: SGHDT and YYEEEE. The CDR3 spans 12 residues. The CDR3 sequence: CASSLGGLPQHF. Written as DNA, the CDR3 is TGTGCCAGCAGCTTGGGGGGCTTACCCCAGCATTTT.

The CDR3 nucleotides are TGTGCCAGCAGCCCCGTTTTAGCCAAGGATGAGCAGTTCTTC. This gives the protein CASSPVLAKDEQFF. The V gene is TRBV7-9, the J gene TRBJ2-1, with no clear D. Trimming pared 5 bases from V and 8 bases from J, leaving 16 bases between. CDR1 and CDR2 from the germline V gene are SEHNR and FQNEAQ (reference sequence). The CDR3 loop spans 14 amino acids.

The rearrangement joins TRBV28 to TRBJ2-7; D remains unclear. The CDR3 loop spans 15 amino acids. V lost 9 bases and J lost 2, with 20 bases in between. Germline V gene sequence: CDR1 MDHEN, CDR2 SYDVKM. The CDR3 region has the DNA TGTGCCAGTGCGCACGGGTCCCTAGGAGCCTACGAGCAGTACTTC. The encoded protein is CASAHGSLGAYEQYF.

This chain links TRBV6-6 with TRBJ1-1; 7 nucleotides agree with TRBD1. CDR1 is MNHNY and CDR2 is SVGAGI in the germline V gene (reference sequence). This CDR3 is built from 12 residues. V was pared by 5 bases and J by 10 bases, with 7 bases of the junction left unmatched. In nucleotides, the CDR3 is TGTGCCAGCAGTCCACAGGGGACCGCAGCTTTCTTT. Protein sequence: CASSPQGTAAFF.

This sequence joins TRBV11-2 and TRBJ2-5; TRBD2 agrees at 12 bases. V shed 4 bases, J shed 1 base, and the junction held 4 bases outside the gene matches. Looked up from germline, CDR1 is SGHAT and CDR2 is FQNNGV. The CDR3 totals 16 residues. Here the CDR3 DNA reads TGTGCCAGCAGCTGGGCTAGCGGGGGGGCCCAAGAGACCCAGTACTTC. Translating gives CASSWASGGAQETQYF.

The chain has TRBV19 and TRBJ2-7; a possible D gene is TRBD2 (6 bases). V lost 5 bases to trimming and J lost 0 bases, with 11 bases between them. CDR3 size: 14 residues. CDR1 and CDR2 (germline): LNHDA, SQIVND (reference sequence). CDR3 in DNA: TGTGCCAGTAGTTCCCAGACTAGCTCCTACGAGCAGTACTTC. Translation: CASSSQTSSYEQYF.